This T cell receptor (beta chain) was sequenced during a study of cytomegalovirus exposure and HLA in healthy donors (dated by TCRdb to the late 2010s). The study in broad terms: An earlier analysis of roughly 610 of the donors reported over 250 Gb of sequence data and approximately 120 million unique TCR beta sequences obtained from approximately 180 million T cells. Roughly 310 gigabases of sequencing data and some 85 million unique TCR sequences were included in an early release covering 550 to 650 HLA-typed donors. Of the roughly 410 genotyped donors, less than 85% were placed in the genetic ancestry cluster associated with self-reported Caucasian donors. The study was designed to test whether signatures of past pathogen exposure could be identified by cataloging public T cell receptors. Using immunosequencing, the study profiled T cell repertoires from around 680 subjects and related those repertoires to cytomegalovirus serostatus. In addition to the first cohort of around 670 subjects, a separate validation cohort of 100 to 150 different subjects was used. High-throughput TCR immunosequencing, statistical association of individual TCRs with disease status, and machine learning were combined to predict cytomegalovirus infection status. In a later analysis, previously published TCR beta repertoires from 666 donors were re-analyzed and high-resolution HLA genotyping was added so that TCR occurrence patterns could be studied. The later analysis used no new phenotypic data to find candidate immune exposures, relying instead on TCR beta sequences and their occurrence across donors. An earlier analysis of approximately 630 of the donors applied high-throughput TCR beta sequencing to assess whether each TCR beta V gene segment acted as functional or pseudogenic. Donor age, sex, ethnicity and CMV serostatus were collected together with the repertoire data. In a later genetic analysis, genome-wide SNP genotypes for 398 of the 666 donors were used, and that subset was treated as a discovery cohort. Every repertoire in the discovery cohort had been generated on one and the same sequencing platform. Both class I and class II loci were covered by HLA typing, at four-digit resolution. Typing coverage differed by locus: A, B, C, DRB1 and DQB1 were typed in about 629-640 donors, DQA1 in 522, DPA1 in around 600, and DPB1 in approximately 450. Because of strong linkage in the cohort, five DR-DQ haplotypes were treated as single units for association and clustering. On average, 235,054 unique TCR beta nucleotide sequences were sequenced per donor among 398 genotyped donors of the cohort, with roughly 18% of those sequences being non-productive. Findings and caveats that apply to the study as a whole: A later genetic analysis reported fewer N-insertions in productive TCRs among donors in an Asian-associated ancestry cluster than the roughly 720-donor mean. The presence/absence analyses assumed that sequencing depth was roughly uniform across donors, and that assumption may not be true. Most TCR sequences were seen in very few donors, while some public TCRs were found in many individuals. A group of highly shared sequence variants was considered likely to be a technical artifact of the sequencing pipeline. According to a later analysis, TCR association rates differed among HLA loci, with DRB1 alleles showing the most associated TCRs and HLA-C alleles showing the fewest. A further reported finding was that TCR beta sequences accurately predicted the HLA-A and HLA-B alleles for most subjects in the first cohort. A later analysis reported that several top co-occurrence clusters appeared linked to parvovirus B19, influenza, CMV and Epstein-Barr virus. Some IMGT-functional V segments, including TRBV6-2 and TRBV6-3, could not be told apart with the 87-base-pair reads, so those segments were excluded. CMV serostatus was the only immune exposure information available for the cohort. The earlier analysis of some 540 of the donors excluded some 16 rarely observed V segments, including chromosome 9 orphons, because counts were too low. In an earlier analysis of some 500 of the donors, most TCR beta V segments appeared in productive rearrangements about 87% or about 30% of the time, broadly matching IMGT annotations. In vitro tests confirmed that three of the cytomegalovirus-associated TCR beta chains recognize cytomegalovirus antigens. A later analysis associated 15,000 to 20,000 TCR beta sequences with specific HLA alleles at a false discovery rate of 0.05. According to the authors, the approach could potentially be generalized to other disease states and immunological phenotypes. Only TCR beta chains were sequenced in this cohort, and the absence of alpha or paired-chain data limited detectable features. Because HLA typing was unavailable for some donors at each locus, only the typed subset was used in association tests. An association between a missense DCLRE1C variant and V-gene and J-gene trimming of TCR beta chains was found in a later genetic analysis and replicated in an independent cohort. A later analysis found that most CMV-associated TCR beta chains appeared HLA-restricted, with HLA associations seemingly driven largely by CMV exposure. In the study, about 150 TCR beta chains were listed as associated with cytomegalovirus. Linkage disequilibrium might explain the correlated functional status among segregating V segments, but an unknown experimental factor could not be excluded. Cytomegalovirus status was reported to be diagnosed by the classifier with high specificity and sensitivity in both the original and validation cohorts. In a later analysis, HLA-associated TCR beta chains were found to be more clonally expanded and to have lower generation probabilities than equally common non-associated chains. When HLA alleles, especially DR and DQ, strongly co-occurred, TCR associations were difficult to assign to individual alleles.

In total, over 600 healthy bone marrow donors made up the cohort. At the time of sampling, every cohort member was nominally healthy, though immune exposures that went unrecorded were likely present. The donor tested CMV seronegative and was one of the 352 seronegative cohort members. A peripheral blood sample was collected from each donor, and TCR beta sequencing was performed on peripheral blood mononuclear cells. The Qiagen DNeasy Blood Extraction Kit was used to extract genomic DNA from the blood cell samples. Libraries came from the immunoSEQ multiplex PCR assay. A mixture of 60 forward primers for TCR Vbeta segments and 13 reverse primers for TCR Jbeta segments was used in the multiplex PCR. The CDR3 region of rearranged TCR beta genes was amplified from genomic DNA by a multiplex PCR assay. The Illumina HiSeq System was used to sequence the amplified TCR beta libraries as 87-base-pair reads. From the authors' description of their analysis: In a later analysis, around 80 million unique TCR beta chains were counted across the approximately 670 repertoires, and around 11 million of these chains were shared by at least two donors. Raw reads were error-corrected and collapsed into unique sequences with a nearest-neighbor algorithm that merged closely related sequences to remove PCR and sequencing errors. To assign V, D and J gene segments, CDR3 sequences were aligned to IMGT reference sequences. For a sequence to be retained, a match of at least six nucleotides was required to both a V gene segment and a J gene segment. A rearrangement counted as productive if the CDR3 had no stop codons and remained in frame with V and J, and every other rearrangement counted as non-productive. Following IMGT convention, CDR3 was defined as the stretch from the second conserved V-encoded cysteine to the conserved J-encoded phenylalanine. The earlier analysis of a few hundred of the donors excluded sequences that lacked an unambiguous match to a single V gene segment. An earlier analysis of 587 of the donors called V segments functional above 56.7% productive rearrangements and segregating when the between-donor standard deviation exceeded 5%. To diagnose cytomegalovirus status from the catalog of TCR beta chain sequences, a statistical classification framework was built. In a later analysis, TCR nucleotide sequences were compared against IMGT/GENE-DB human TR gene sequences so that V and J genes could be assigned. In a later analysis, CDR3 sequences and most-parsimonious VDJ recombination scenarios were assigned using the TCRdist pipeline. In a later analysis, each TCR beta chain was defined by its CDR3 amino acid sequence together with its V-gene family, and reads lacking a unique V-gene family were excluded. A later analysis removed over 500 highly shared, low-generation-probability nucleotide sequences to deal with suspected cross-contamination and a sequencing artifact. In a later analysis, a clonal expansion index for each public chain was calculated from normalized within-repertoire ranks of inferred template counts. Generation probabilities in a later analysis came from a VDJ recombination model fitted to out-of-frame rearrangements, and those results were checked against IGoR. A later analysis scored TCR-TCR, TCR-HLA and TCR-CMV co-occurrence with hypergeometric tests, applying a repertoire-size bias correction to TCR pairs. False discovery rates were estimated in a later analysis by permuting HLA or CMV assignments 20 times. A later analysis grouped co-occurring TCRs with DBSCAN, adding TCRdist sequence similarity when clustering within HLA-allele-positive subsets. Co-occurrence clustering excluded repertoires with fewer than 30,000 or more than 120,000 public chains, plus five with anomalous nucleotide sharing. TCRdb took this table from immuneACCESS and kept in-frame rearrangements with V and J called. Such tables lack part of the clones; where checked against another copy, unresolved V genes explain under half of the gap, and the rest is unexplained. That table supplies the V and J calls and clone size; D and trimming were determined from the DNA. In all, the sample holds roughly 190,000 clones, and around three quarters of those were seen once. The top ten clones comprise around 2.3% of the sample.

Regarding this clone: It lacks a known antigen. No qualities accompany the bases; no much larger clone lies one base away.

Measured from the cysteine to the phenylalanine, the CDR3 is 15 residues long. Only CDR3 DNA remains: 45 bases, in frame from the first base. The germline V gene (reference sequence) yields SGHNT for CDR1 and YYREEE for CDR2. The germline V end is reduced by 0 bases and the J end by 4 bases; junction bases left unmatched: 4. This clonotype was sampled from a woman in her fifties or sixties in good health and CMV-seronegative. The sequenced material came from PBMCs. The rearrangement combines TRBV5-4 with TRBJ1-2; the junction holds 9 bases that match TRBD1. The nucleotides are TGTGCCAGCAGCTTGGAGGGACAGGGATCCTATGGCTACACCTTC. The translation is CASSLEGQGSYGYTF.